This T cell receptor beta chain was identified in a study of T cell clonotyping in hematopoietic cell transplantation. Findings and limits, study-wide: After transplant, recipient diversity fell while pathologically expanded clonotypes grew through day 180. Higher Inverse Simpson Index values in graft donor and pretransplant recipient predicted broader posttransplant TCR diversity.

On this clone itself: The antigen is unknown.

Profiling relied on immunoSEQ multiplex PCR, and the TCRdb table lists in-frame clones only, not all of them. The table lists several thousand clones, 75% to 80% of them singletons, with roughly 15% in the top ten. This CDR3 is built from 13 residues. V gave up 4 bases and J gave up 2 bases, with 8 bases separating them. The germline CDR1 and CDR2 sequences are MNHEY and SMNVEV (reference sequence). Recipients were bled about 28 days pretransplant and at posttransplant days 30, 100, 180. The V gene is TRBV27, the J gene TRBJ1-1; a possible D gene is TRBD1 (5 bases). The sample in question was PBMCs, obtained 180 days after allogeneic stem cell transplant. This clonotype was sampled from a male patient aged 35-55 years who had an allogeneic stem cell transplant from a related donor, so the T cells may come from the graft donor. Some clones in this sample may be carry-over from other donors' samples. CDR3 region: CASSWGGNTEAFF. Written as DNA, the CDR3 is TGTGCCAGCAGTTGGGGGGGTAACACTGAAGCTTTCTTT.